The 3 T cell receptor beta chains below all came from one sample that was sequenced in a study of T-cell memory formation after mild COVID-19. Each CDR3 protein is one row after TCRdb ran MiXCR on the 5' RACE reads. The sample includes under 300,000 distinct CDR3 sequences, roughly 17% of them seen just once. Input material: PBMCs or a T cell subset sorted from them (not recorded which). All receptors derive from a man younger than 35 who had mild COVID-19 (a few samples of this study predate the infection). Cell type and time point are not known.

The chain recombines TRBV29-1 with TRBJ2-3, with TRBD1 matching over 7 bases. The germline V gene encodes CDR1 SQVTM and CDR2 ANQGSEA. V trimming: 6 bases; J trimming: 4 bases; junction bases outside the gene matches: 13. The CDR3 is 15 amino acids. CDR3 nucleotides: TGCAGCGTAGGGGGCGCGACGCTTGGCCCAGATACGCAGTATTTT. Encoded protein: CSVGGATLGPDTQYF.

The rearrangement joins TRBV7-9 to TRBJ2-5; D not resolved. The ends were cut back, 1 base at V and 5 bases at J, with 11 bases in the middle. The CDR3 consists of 14 residues. Germline CDR1 is SEHNR and CDR2 is FQNEAQ (reference sequence). The CDR3 is CASSLVGMRETQYF. CDR3 DNA sequence: TGTGCCAGCAGCTTAGTGGGGATGCGGGAGACCCAGTACTTC.

The table lists this clonotype with a count of one. This chain joins TRBV7-9 and TRBJ1-2; no reliable D call. This CDR3 is 15 amino acids long. Germline V gene data show CDR1 as SEHNR and CDR2 as FQNEAQ (reference sequence). Trimming stripped 3 bases from V and 3 bases from J, with 14 bases between. The CDR3 sequence: CASSFFPHNDYGYTF. In DNA, the CDR3 is TGTGCCAGCAGCTTTTTCCCGCACAATGACTATGGCTACACCTTC.